This T cell receptor (beta chain) emerged from a study of cytomegalovirus exposure and HLA in healthy donors. Study-level results: Some V segments, TRBV6-2 and TRBV6-3 among them, were indistinguishable and were therefore excluded. Further analysis, carried out later, found HLA-associated TCR beta chains more clonally expanded than equally common other chains. In an earlier analysis, productive rearrangement rates for most beta V segments clustered near 87% or 30%. Later work associated over 15,000 TCR beta sequences with HLA alleles at 0.05 false discovery rate.

The CDR3 has 15 amino acids. V was pared by 1 base and J by 2 bases, with 5 bases of the junction left unmatched. In germline, CDR1 is SGHTA, CDR2 FQGNSA. Primers: 60 Vbeta forward and 13 Jbeta reverse. Generated by immunoSEQ multiplex PCR, the TCRdb table keeps only in-frame clones and is missing some. The repertoire holds over 150,000 clones, with roughly 80% as singletons. Points on this clone: What it recognizes is unknown.

The sequence came from a human donor in good health. This chain joins TRBV7-2 and TRBJ2-7; TRBD1 matches 7 bases. Specimen: PBMCs. The CDR3 coding sequence is TGTGCCAGCAGCTTAGAGGTCCAGGGGGCCTACGAGCAGTACTTC. Protein: CASSLEVQGAYEQYF.